The rows below give T cell receptor beta chains drawn from one sample of a study of blood T cells in healthy people across ages. Each CDR3 protein is one row after TCRdb ran MiXCR on the 5' RACE reads. The table has about 680,000 distinct CDR3 sequences, more than 40% seen once. The sequenced material came from blood. The receptors stem from a woman aged 55-69 years in good health. Both conserved end residues are part of each CDR3. Fields, in order: V gene, CDR3 protein.

V gene: TRBV28; CDR3 protein: CASTKVRGLNTEAFF
V gene: TRBV2; CDR3 protein: CASSEWKGGGLAGNTGELFF
V gene: TRBV29-1; CDR3 protein: CSVTTRTSDDEQYF
V gene: TRBV20-1; CDR3 protein: CSARRGLAGGLFGEQYF
V gene: TRBV29-1; CDR3 protein: CSVEVGTGTNEQYF
V gene: TRBV6-6; CDR3 protein: CASSDRGTDTQYF
V gene: TRBV7-9; CDR3 protein: CASSLLGNPSANYGYTF
V gene: TRBV20-1; CDR3 protein: CSASPLSGRATGEQYF
V gene: TRBV9; CDR3 protein: CASSVSQGMGQPQHF
V gene: TRBV20-1; CDR3 protein: CSARQNDEKLFF
V gene: TRBV5-1; CDR3 protein: CASSLTGTAQETQYF
V gene: TRBV20-1; CDR3 protein: CSARDLGTQYF
V gene: TRBV29-1; CDR3 protein: CSVDRAGGPNEQFF
V gene: TRBV6-2/TRBV6-3; CDR3 protein: CATRQVNEQFF
V gene: TRBV20-1; CDR3 protein: CSAGDRMDSQETQYF
V gene: TRBV11-1; CDR3 protein: CASKGLAGQETQYF
V gene: TRBV7-2; CDR3 protein: CASSPQGSRGEQFF
V gene: TRBV7-9; CDR3 protein: CASSFRGAETQYF
V gene: TRBV20-1; CDR3 protein: CSASRRDTEAFF
V gene: TRBV2; CDR3 protein: CASSRALNQPQHF
V gene: TRBV20-1; CDR3 protein: CSARVSTGVRYNEQFF
V gene: TRBV18; CDR3 protein: CASSPPNRATYYEQYF
V gene: TRBV29-1; CDR3 protein: CSVCGRATDTQYF
V gene: TRBV14; CDR3 protein: CASRKTGGKSSYEQYF
V gene: TRBV4-3; CDR3 protein: CASSRAWGTSYEQYF
V gene: TRBV20-1; CDR3 protein: CSARAEGSYGYTF
V gene: TRBV5-1; CDR3 protein: CASSWGLAVQETQYF
V gene: TRBV20-1; CDR3 protein: CSARDSLRWSHGYTF
V gene: TRBV4-3; CDR3 protein: CASSSGQGSPYEQYF
V gene: TRBV28; CDR3 protein: CASRTSTDTQYF
V gene: TRBV20-1; CDR3 protein: CSAEVSIEQYF
V gene: TRBV10-3; CDR3 protein: CAISDTPGLVSYEQYF
V gene: TRBV11-2; CDR3 protein: CASSLGASGRADTQYF
V gene: TRBV29-1; CDR3 protein: CSVEGPREGKLFF
V gene: TRBV10-3; CDR3 protein: CAISDRTSDSYNEQFF
V gene: TRBV10-3; CDR3 protein: CAISDSAWETQYF
V gene: TRBV6-2/TRBV6-3; CDR3 protein: CAVLTKAHEQYF
V gene: TRBV28; CDR3 protein: CASSLAGGAPETQYF
V gene: TRBV11-2; CDR3 protein: CASSQLDSYTEAFF
V gene: TRBV5-1; CDR3 protein: CASSLDRLGAGELFF
V gene: TRBV5-1; CDR3 protein: CASSITRGDTEAFF
V gene: TRBV5-4; CDR3 protein: CASSLAGAHFQETQYF
V gene: TRBV6-1; CDR3 protein: CASSPGGRGTYEQYF
V gene: TRBV5-8; CDR3 protein: CASSLGGWGSYEAFF
V gene: TRBV7-8; CDR3 protein: CASSETGRTYNEQFF